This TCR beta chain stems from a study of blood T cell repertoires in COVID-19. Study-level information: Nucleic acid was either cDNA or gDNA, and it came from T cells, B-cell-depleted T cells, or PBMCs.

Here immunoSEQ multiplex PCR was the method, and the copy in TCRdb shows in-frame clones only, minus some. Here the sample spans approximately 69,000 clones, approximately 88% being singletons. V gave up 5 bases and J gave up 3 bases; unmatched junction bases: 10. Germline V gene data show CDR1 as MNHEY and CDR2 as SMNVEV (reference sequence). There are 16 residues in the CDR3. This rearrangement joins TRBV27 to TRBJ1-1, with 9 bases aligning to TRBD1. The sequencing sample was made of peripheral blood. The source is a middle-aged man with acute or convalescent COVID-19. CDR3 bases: TGTGCCAGCAGTCCACTGAGGACAGGGGCCTACACTGAAGCTTTCTTT. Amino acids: CASSPLRTGAYTEAFF.